This TCR beta chain was retrieved from a study of control samples from healthy donors and cancer patients. Produced via immunoSEQ multiplex PCR; TCRdb's table is partial and in-frame only. The sample has about 98,000 clones, about 79% seen once. CDR3 length equals 13 residues. Germline V gene data show CDR1 as MNHEY and CDR2 as SVGEGT. V was cut by 2 bases and J by 13 bases, with 15 bases left in between. The sequence was obtained from a woman in her thirties in good health. The V call is TRBV6-2 or TRBV6-3, the J call TRBJ2-1; D possibly corresponds to TRBD2 (5 bases). Sequencing was done on a sample of blood. Here the CDR3 reads CASSYPQRTRQFF. CDR3 DNA sequence: TGTGCCAGCAGTTACCCGCAGAGGACTCGCCAGTTCTTC.